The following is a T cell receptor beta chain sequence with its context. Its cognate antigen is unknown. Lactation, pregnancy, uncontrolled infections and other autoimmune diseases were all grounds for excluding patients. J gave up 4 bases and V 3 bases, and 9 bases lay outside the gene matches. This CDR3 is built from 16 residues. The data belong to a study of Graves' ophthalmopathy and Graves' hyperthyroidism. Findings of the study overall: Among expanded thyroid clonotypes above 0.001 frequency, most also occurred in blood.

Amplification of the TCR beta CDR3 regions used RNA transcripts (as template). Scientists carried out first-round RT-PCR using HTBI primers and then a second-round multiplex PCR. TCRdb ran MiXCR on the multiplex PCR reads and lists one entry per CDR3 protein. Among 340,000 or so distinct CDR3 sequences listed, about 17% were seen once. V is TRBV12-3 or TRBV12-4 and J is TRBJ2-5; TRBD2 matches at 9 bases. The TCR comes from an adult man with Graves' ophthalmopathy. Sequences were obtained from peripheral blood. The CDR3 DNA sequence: TGTGCCAGCAGTTTGTTTGCGGGGGGGATCCTAGAGACCCAGTACTTC. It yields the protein CASSLFAGGILETQYF.